This T cell receptor (beta chain) was documented in a study of blood T cell repertoires in COVID-19. Looking at the study overall: COVID-19 samples from acute and convalescent phases originated in the United States, Italy and Spain. PBMCs, B-cell-depleted T cells, or T cells provided the cDNA or gDNA that made up the material.

After removal of 5 bases from V and 3 bases from J, the junction contained 0 bases not matched to a gene. The length of the CDR3 is 12 residues. The authors' processing: Scientists estimated how many nucleated cells there were by amplifying reference gene primers. Some clones are missing from TCRdb's copy, which holds only in-frame ones; the method was immunoSEQ multiplex PCR. V and J calls and clone size are given by that table; D and trimming were obtained from the DNA. The sample lists 150,000 to 200,000 clones, around 85% occurring once. This sequence originates from a man in his fifties or sixties who had recovered from COVID-19. The sequenced sample was peripheral blood. The J gene is TRBJ2-7, the V gene TRBV12-3 or TRBV12-4, with 8 positions matching TRBD1. The CDR3 DNA sequence: TGTGCCAGCAGTGGACAGGGCTACGAGCAGTACTTC. This codes for CASSGQGYEQYF.